A selection of T cell receptor beta chains follows, all from one sample in a study of Ad26.COV2.S vaccination and SARS-CoV-2 variants. Data came from immunoSEQ multiplex PCR; TCRdb stores just in-frame clones and leaves some out. The data hold about 320,000 clones, with just over 85% observed a single time. The source was peripheral blood, collected in a trial of Ad26.COV2.S vaccine versus placebo. Source of these receptors: a person aged 18-60 years who received the Ad26.COV2.S COVID-19 vaccine or a placebo. Both conserved end residues are part of each CDR3. A D gene is named only where the DNA matches it firmly. The listing skips clone size in some rows; elsewhere it reads once, few, many or a size class.

clone size,D gene,J gene,V gene,CDR3 protein,CDR3 DNA
NA,NA,TRBJ1-2,TRBV19,CASSTVLIFNYGYTF,TGTGCCAGTAGTACAGTTTTGATCTTTAACTATGGCTACACCTTC
NA,TRBD2,TRBJ2-5,TRBV30,CAWSILAGETQYF,TGTGCCTGGAGTATTCTAGCGGGGGAGACCCAGTACTTC
NA,NA,TRBJ1-3,TRBV19,CASSIDVSLSGNTIYF,TGTGCCAGTAGTATAGACGTCTCACTCTCTGGAAACACCATATATTTT
NA,NA,TRBJ2-4,TRBV2,CASKRGPSGNIQYF,TGTGCCAGCAAGAGGGGACCTTCTGGAAACATTCAGTACTTC
NA,TRBD1,TRBJ2-7,TRBV2,CASRAPGQGTYEQYF,TGTGCCAGCAGAGCCCCGGGACAGGGCACCTACGAGCAGTACTTC
NA,NA,TRBJ2-1,TRBV9,CASSVAAGQGEQFF,TGTGCCAGCAGCGTAGCGGCGGGGCAGGGTGAGCAGTTCTTC
NA,TRBD1,TRBJ2-7,TRBV19,CASSRQGSNYEQYF,TGTGCCAGTAGTCGACAGGGGAGTAACTACGAGCAGTACTTC
NA,NA,TRBJ1-1,TRBV29-1,CSVATQSSNTEAFF,TGCAGCGTTGCCACTCAGAGCTCGAACACTGAAGCTTTCTTT
NA,NA,TRBJ1-1,TRBV18,CASSPQQGGNTEAFF,TGTGCCAGCTCACCACAGCAGGGAGGGAACACTGAAGCTTTCTTT
NA,NA,TRBJ1-1,TRBV5-4,CASSSRAGFTEAFF,TGTGCCAGCAGCTCCCGGGCAGGTTTCACTGAAGCTTTCTTT
NA,TRBD2,TRBJ2-1,TRBV3-1/TRBV3-2,CASSQEVKRGLGEQFF,TGTGCCAGCAGCCAAGAGGTCAAGCGGGGTCTGGGAGAGCAGTTCTTC
NA,TRBD1,TRBJ1-5,TRBV10-3,CAIKDTGGLGQPQHF,TGTGCCATCAAAGATACAGGGGGCCTGGGCCAGCCCCAGCATTTT
NA,NA,TRBJ1-2,TRBV14,CASSQDRLAGGYGYTF,TGTGCCAGCAGCCAAGACAGGCTGGCTGGGGGCTATGGCTACACCTTC
NA,NA,TRBJ2-2,TRBV5-6,CASRRGQNTGELFF,TGTGCCAGCAGACGCGGACAAAACACCGGGGAGCTGTTTTTT
NA,TRBD2,TRBJ2-3,TRBV19,CASSIVVTSGSTDTQYF,TGTGCCAGTAGTATAGTCGTGACTAGCGGAAGCACAGATACGCAGTATTTT
NA,TRBD2,TRBJ2-5,TRBV5-1,CASSLGEGRQETQYF,TGCGCCAGCAGCTTGGGGGAGGGGAGGCAAGAGACCCAGTACTTC
NA,NA,TRBJ2-5,TRBV7-2,CASSLVARETQYF,TGTGCCAGCAGCTTAGTAGCTAGAGAGACCCAGTACTTC
NA,NA,TRBJ1-1,TRBV19,CASSYRTDRLNTEAFF,TGTGCCAGTAGTTACCGGACAGATAGACTGAACACTGAAGCTTTCTTT
NA,NA,TRBJ2-5,TRBV6-2/TRBV6-3,CASSPGETQYF,TGTGCCAGCAGTCCGGGTGAGACCCAGTACTTC
once,TRBD1,TRBJ1-6,TRBV6-4,CASSARTGTNSPLHF,TGTGCCAGCAGTGCCAGGACAGGGACAAATTCACCCCTCCACTTT
NA,NA,TRBJ1-1,TRBV19,CASTLGQNTEAFF,TGTGCCAGTACCCTCGGACAGAACACTGAAGCTTTCTTT
once,NA,TRBJ1-3,TRBV3-1/TRBV3-2,CASSQAGLSGNTIYF,TGTGCCAGCAGCCAAGCAGGGTTGTCTGGAAACACCATATATTTT
NA,NA,TRBJ1-1,TRBV18,CASSPGTTEAFF,TGTGCCAGCTCACCCGGGACGACTGAAGCTTTCTTT
NA,TRBD1,TRBJ1-2,TRBV30,CAWSAGTVYGYTF,TGTGCCTGGAGTGCCGGGACAGTCTATGGCTACACCTTC
NA,NA,TRBJ2-7,TRBV28,CASSLALEQYF,TGTGCCAGCAGTTTAGCCCTGGAGCAGTACTTC
NA,NA,TRBJ1-6,TRBV27,CASSRAVGSPLHF,TGTGCCAGCAGCAGAGCTGTGGGTTCACCCCTCCACTTT
NA,NA,TRBJ1-1,TRBV3-1/TRBV3-2,CASSQGTMNTEAFF,TGTGCCAGCAGCCAAGGGACGATGAACACTGAAGCTTTCTTT
NA,TRBD1,TRBJ1-4,TRBV19,CASKPGGWNEKLFF,TGTGCCAGTAAACCAGGGGGGTGGAATGAAAAACTGTTTTTT
NA,NA,TRBJ1-4,TRBV5-6,CASSYRGQIEVEKLFF,TGTGCCAGCAGCTACAGAGGACAGATCGAGGTTGAAAAACTGTTTTTT
NA,NA,TRBJ1-2,TRBV20-1,CSASPGSPAYGYTF,TGCAGTGCTAGTCCGGGGAGCCCCGCCTATGGCTACACCTTC
once,NA,TRBJ2-7,TRBV18,CASSPGISSYEQYF,TGTGCCAGCTCCCCCGGCATAAGCTCCTACGAGCAGTACTTC
few,NA,TRBJ1-5,TRBV19,CASRGKTGPNQPQHF,TGTGCCAGTAGGGGAAAGACAGGACCCAATCAGCCCCAGCATTTT
NA,NA,TRBJ1-2,TRBV2,CASSQTGTGDGYTF,TGTGCCAGCAGTCAGACCGGGACTGGCGATGGCTACACCTTC